This T cell receptor beta chain was sequenced for a study of OX40 agonist ivuxolimab in advanced cancers. Study as a whole: Ivuxolimab was administered intravenously to patients at 0.01 to 10 mg/kg every 2 weeks.

V was pared by 6 bases and J by 1 base, with 3 bases between. The germline gives CDR1 DFQATT, CDR2 SNEGSKA (reference sequence). This CDR3 spans 10 amino acids. TCRdb's copy holds only in-frame clones and misses some; the assay was immunoSEQ multiplex PCR. Of 71,000 or so clones listed, over 90% are singletons. For this clone: Its target is not known.

Study results and caveats: On average, a greater number of expanded clones characterised CD8+ T cells relative to CD4+.

The sequencing here drew on CD4+ or CD8+ T cells sorted from blood, taken in a trial of the OX40 agonist ivuxolimab. The V gene is TRBV20-1, the J gene TRBJ1-1; D gene unclear. The clonotype comes from an adult with an advanced solid tumor such as melanoma, head and neck, liver or kidney cancer. For the CDR3, the DNA is TGCAGTGCATGGAACACTGAAGCTTTCTTT. This codes for CSAWNTEAFF.